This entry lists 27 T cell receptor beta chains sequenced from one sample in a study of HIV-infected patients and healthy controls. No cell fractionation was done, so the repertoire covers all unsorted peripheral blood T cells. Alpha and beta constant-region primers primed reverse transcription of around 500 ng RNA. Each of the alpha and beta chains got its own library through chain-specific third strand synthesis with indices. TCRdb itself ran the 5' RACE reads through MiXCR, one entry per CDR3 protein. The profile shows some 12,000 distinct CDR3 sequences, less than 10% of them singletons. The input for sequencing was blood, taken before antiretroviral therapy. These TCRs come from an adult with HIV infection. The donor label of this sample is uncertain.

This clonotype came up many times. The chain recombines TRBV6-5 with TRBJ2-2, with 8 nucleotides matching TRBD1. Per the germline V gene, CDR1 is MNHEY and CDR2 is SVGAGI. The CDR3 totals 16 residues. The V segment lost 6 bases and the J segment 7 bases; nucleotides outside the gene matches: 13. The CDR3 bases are TGTGCCAGCAGCGATCGGGGACAGGCCGGTGGCGGGGAGCTGTTTTTT. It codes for CASSDRGQAGGGELFF.

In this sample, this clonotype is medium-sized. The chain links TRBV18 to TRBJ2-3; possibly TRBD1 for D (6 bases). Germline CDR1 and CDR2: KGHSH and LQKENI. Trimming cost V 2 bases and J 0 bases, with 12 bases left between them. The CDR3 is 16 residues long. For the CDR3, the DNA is TGTGCCAGCTCACCAACAGGGACCTCTAGCACAGATACGCAGTATTTT. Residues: CASSPTGTSSTDTQYF.

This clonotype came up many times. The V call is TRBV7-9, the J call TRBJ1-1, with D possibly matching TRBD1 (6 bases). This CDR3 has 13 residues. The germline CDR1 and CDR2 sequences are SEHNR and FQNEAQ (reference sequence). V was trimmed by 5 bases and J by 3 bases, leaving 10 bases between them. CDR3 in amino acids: CASSATGDTEAFF. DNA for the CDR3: TGTGCCAGCAGCGCGACAGGCGACACTGAAGCTTTCTTT.

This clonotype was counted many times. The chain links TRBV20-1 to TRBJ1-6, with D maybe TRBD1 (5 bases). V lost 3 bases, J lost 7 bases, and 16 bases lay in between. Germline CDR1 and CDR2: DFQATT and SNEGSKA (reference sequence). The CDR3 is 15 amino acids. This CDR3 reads CSASTVGRRNSPLHF. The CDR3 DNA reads TGCAGTGCTAGTACCGTGGGACGGCGAAATTCACCCCTCCACTTT.

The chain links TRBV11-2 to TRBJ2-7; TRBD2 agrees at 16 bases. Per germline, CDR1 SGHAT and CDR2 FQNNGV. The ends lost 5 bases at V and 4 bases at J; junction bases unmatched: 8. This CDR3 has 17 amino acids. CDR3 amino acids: CASSPGTSGGAIYEQYF. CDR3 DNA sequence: TGTGCCAGCAGCCCCGGGACTAGCGGGGGGGCGATATACGAGCAGTACTTC.

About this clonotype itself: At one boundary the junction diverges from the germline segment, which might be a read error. The CDR3 sequence: CATSVGYSNQPHHF. CDR3 in DNA: TGTGCCACCAGTGTAGGGTATAGCAATCAGCCCCATCATTTT. The chain links TRBV24-1 to TRBJ1-5; D is unresolved. Germline CDR1 and CDR2: KGHDR and SFDVKD. The CDR3 is 14 amino acids.

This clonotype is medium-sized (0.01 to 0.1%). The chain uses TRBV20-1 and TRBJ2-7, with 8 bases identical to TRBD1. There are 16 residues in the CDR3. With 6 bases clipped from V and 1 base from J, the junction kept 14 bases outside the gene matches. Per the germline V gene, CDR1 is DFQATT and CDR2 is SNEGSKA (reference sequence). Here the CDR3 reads CSAVTGATTLSYEQYF. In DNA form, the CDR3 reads TGCAGTGCGGTGACAGGGGCGACCACCTTATCCTACGAGCAGTACTTC.

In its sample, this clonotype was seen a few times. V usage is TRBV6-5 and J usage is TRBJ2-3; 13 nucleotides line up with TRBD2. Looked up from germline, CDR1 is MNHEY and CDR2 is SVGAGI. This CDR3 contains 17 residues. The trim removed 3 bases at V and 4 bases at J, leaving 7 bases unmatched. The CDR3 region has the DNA TGTGCCAGCAGTTATTCATATGGACTAGCGGGGGCAGATACGCAGTATTTT. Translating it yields CASSYSYGLAGADTQYF.

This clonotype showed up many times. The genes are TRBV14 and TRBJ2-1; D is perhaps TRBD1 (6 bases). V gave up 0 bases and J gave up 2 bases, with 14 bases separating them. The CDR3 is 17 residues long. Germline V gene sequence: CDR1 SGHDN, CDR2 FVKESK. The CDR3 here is CASSQDRWQGTYNEQFF. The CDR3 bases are TGTGCCAGCAGCCAAGATCGTTGGCAGGGGACCTACAATGAGCAGTTCTTC.

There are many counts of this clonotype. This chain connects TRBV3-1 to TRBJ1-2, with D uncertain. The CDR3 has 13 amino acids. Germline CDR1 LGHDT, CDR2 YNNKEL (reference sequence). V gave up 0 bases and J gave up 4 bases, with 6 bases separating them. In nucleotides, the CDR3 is TGTGCCAGCAGCCAAGAGAGGGCCTATGGCTACACCTTC. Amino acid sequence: CASSQERAYGYTF. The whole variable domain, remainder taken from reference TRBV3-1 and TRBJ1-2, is DTAVSQTPKYLVTQMGNDKSIKCEQNLGHDTMYWYKQDSKKFLKIMFSYNNKELIINETVPNRFSPKSPDKAHLNLHINSLELGDSAVYFCASSQERAYGYTFGSGTRLTVV.

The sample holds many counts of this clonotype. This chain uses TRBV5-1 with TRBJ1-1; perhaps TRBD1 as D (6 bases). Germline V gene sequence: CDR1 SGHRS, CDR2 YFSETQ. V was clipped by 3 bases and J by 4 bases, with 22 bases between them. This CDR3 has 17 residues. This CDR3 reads CASSSAMTGPLGTEAFF. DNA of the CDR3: TGCGCCAGCAGCTCCGCCATGACAGGACCCCTGGGCACTGAAGCTTTCTTT.

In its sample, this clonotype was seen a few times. CDR3 in amino acids: CASSIRGPRNEQFF. CDR3 coding DNA: TGTGCCAGTAGTATCCGGGGACCGCGCAATGAGCAGTTCTTC. This sequence joins TRBV19 and TRBJ2-1; D could derive from TRBD1 or TRBD2 (5 bases each). The CDR3 has 14 residues. The germline gives CDR1 LNHDA, CDR2 SQIVND (reference sequence). V was pared by 3 bases and J by 6 bases, with 12 bases between.

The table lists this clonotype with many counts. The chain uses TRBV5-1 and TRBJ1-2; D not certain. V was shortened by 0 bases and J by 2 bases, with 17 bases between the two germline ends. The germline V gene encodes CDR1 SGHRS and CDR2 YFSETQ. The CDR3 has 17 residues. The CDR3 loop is CASSLAFTGTPNYGYTF. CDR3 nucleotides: TGCGCCAGCAGCTTGGCTTTTACCGGAACACCCAACTATGGCTACACCTTC.

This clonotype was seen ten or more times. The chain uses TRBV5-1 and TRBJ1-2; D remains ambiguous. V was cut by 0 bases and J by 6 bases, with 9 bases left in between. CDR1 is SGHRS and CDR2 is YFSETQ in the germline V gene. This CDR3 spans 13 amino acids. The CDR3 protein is CASSLEVPDGYTF. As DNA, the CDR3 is TGCGCCAGCAGCTTGGAGGTGCCCGATGGCTACACCTTC.

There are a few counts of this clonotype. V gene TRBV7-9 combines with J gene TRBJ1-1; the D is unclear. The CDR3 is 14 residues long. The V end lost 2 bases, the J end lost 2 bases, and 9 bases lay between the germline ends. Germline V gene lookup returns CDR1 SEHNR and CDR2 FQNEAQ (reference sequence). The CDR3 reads CASSLSDGNTEAFF. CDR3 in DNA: TGTGCCAGCAGCTTAAGCGACGGTAACACTGAAGCTTTCTTT.

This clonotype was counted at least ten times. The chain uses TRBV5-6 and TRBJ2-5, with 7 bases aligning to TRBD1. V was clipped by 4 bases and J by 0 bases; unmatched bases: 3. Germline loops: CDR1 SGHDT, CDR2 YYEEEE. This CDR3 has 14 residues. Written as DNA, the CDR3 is TGTGCCAGCAGCCAAGACAGGGACCAAGAGACCCAGTACTTC. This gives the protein CASSQDRDQETQYF. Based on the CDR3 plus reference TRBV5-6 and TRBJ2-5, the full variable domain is DAGVTQSPTHLIKTRGQQVTLRCSPKSGHDTVSWYQQALGQGPQFIFQYYEEEERQRGNFPDRFSGHQFPNYSSELNVNALLLGDSALYLCASSQDRDQETQYFGPGTRLLVL.

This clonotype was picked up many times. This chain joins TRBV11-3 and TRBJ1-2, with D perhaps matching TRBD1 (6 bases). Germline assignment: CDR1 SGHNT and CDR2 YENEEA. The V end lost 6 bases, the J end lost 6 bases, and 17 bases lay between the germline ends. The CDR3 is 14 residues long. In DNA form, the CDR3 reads TGTGCCAGCAGTTCGGACGGGGGGCATAATGGCTACACCTTC. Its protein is CASSSDGGHNGYTF.

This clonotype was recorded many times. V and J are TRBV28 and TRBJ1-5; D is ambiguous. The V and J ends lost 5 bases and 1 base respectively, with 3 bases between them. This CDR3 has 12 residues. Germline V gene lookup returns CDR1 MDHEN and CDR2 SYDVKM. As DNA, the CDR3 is TGTGCCAGCAGTGGCAGCAATCAGCCCCAGCATTTT. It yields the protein CASSGSNQPQHF.

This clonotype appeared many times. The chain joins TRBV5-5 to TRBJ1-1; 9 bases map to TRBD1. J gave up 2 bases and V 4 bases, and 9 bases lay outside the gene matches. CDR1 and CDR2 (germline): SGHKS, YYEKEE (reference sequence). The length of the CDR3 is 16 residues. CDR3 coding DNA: TGTGCCAGCAGCCTGCTGACAGGGGGGATAAACACTGAAGCTTTCTTT. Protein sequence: CASSLLTGGINTEAFF.

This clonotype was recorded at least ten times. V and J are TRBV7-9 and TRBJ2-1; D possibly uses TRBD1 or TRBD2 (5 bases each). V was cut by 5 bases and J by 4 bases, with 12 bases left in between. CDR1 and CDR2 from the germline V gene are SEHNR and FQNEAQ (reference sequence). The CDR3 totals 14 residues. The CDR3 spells CASSPPGPYNEQFF. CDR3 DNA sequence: TGTGCCAGCAGCCCGCCGGGACCGTACAATGAGCAGTTCTTC.

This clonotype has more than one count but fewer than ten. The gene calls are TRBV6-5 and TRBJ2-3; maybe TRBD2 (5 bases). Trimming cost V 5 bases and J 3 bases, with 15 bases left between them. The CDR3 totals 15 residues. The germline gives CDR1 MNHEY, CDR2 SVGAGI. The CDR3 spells CASSPRLAGTDTQYF. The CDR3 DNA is TGTGCCAGCAGTCCCCGGCTAGCCGGAACAGATACGCAGTATTTT.

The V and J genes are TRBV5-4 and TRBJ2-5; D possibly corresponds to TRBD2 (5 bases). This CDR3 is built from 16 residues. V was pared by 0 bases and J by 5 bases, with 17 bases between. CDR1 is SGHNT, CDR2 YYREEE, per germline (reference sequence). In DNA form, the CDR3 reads TGTGCCAGCAGCTTGGCCCTCCCGGAGTGGAGGGAGACCCAGTACTTC. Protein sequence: CASSLALPEWRETQYF.

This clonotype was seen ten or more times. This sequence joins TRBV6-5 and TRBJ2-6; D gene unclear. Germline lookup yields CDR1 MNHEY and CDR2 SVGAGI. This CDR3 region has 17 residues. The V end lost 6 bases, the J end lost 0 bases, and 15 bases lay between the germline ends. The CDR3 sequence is CASSFLGRSSGANVLTF. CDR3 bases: TGTGCCAGCAGCTTCCTAGGACGGTCCTCTGGGGCCAACGTCCTGACTTTC.

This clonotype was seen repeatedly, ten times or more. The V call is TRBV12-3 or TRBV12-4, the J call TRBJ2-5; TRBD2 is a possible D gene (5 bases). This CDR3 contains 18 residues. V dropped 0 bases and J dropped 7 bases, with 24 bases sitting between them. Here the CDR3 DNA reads TGTGCCAGCAGTTTAGCGGCCTCCAGCGGTCTATTTGGGTCGACCCAGTACTTC. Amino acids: CASSLAASSGLFGSTQYF.

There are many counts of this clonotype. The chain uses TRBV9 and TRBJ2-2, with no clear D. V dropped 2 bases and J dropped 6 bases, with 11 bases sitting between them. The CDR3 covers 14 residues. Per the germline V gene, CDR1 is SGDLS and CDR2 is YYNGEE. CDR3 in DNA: TGTGCCAGCAGCGTTGTAGGTCCCCCCGGGGAGCTGTTTTTT. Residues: CASSVVGPPGELFF.

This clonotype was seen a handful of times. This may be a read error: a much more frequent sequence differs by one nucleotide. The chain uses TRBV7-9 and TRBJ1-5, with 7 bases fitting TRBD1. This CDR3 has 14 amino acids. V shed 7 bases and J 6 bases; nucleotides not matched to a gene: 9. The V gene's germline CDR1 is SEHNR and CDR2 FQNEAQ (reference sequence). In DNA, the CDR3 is TGTGCCAGCATCCCGGGACAGTCGGGTCAGCCCCAGCATTTT. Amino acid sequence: CASIPGQSGQPQHF.

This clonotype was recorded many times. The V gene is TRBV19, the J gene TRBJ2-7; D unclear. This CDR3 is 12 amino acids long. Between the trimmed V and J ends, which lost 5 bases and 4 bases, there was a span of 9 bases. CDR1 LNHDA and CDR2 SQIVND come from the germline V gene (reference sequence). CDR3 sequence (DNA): TGTGCCAGTAGTCCGGATCAGTACGAGCAGTACTTC. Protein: CASSPDQYEQYF.